The present entry profiles one T cell receptor (beta chain) with its context. Clones were sequenced by immunoSEQ multiplex PCR, and TCRdb holds only the in-frame ones, with some missing. The sample lists 280,000 or so clones, roughly 90% occurring once. The sample originates from a study of cytomegalovirus exposure and HLA in healthy donors. Germline assignment: CDR1 KGHSH and CDR2 LQKENI. The CDR3 length is 15 residues. Trimming took 4 bases from V and 3 from J, leaving 15 bases between them. This receptor was obtained from a woman between 18 and 29 years old in good health and CMV-seronegative. Sequencing was performed on PBMCs. J is TRBJ1-2 and V is TRBV18, with D tentatively TRBD1 (5 bases). As DNA, the CDR3 is TGTGCCAGCTCACTATCGAGACGGGGGGACTATGGCTACACCTTC. Translation: CASSLSRRGDYGYTF.